One sample yielded the 11 T cell receptor beta chains listed below, sequenced in a study of cytomegalovirus exposure and HLA in healthy donors. Primers included in the PCR were 60 Vbeta and 13 Jbeta primers. Repertoires were generated with immunoSEQ multiplex PCR, while TCRdb's copy carries only in-frame clones and drops some. The sample has about 170,000 clones; nearly 80% are singletons. Source material: PBMCs. All receptors derive from a woman in her fifties or sixties in good health and CMV-seropositive.

As for this clone: At one end, the junction sequence differs from germline, possibly due to a read error. The CDR3 DNA follows: TGCGGCGTTGTGGGGACAGGGGGCGCGAACTATGGCTACACCTTC. It translates to CGVVGTGGANYGYTF. J is TRBJ1-2 and V is TRBV29-1; 12 nucleotides match TRBD1. Germline CDR1 SQVTM, CDR2 ANQGSEA. The CDR3 extends over 15 amino acids.

The chain carries TRBV28 and TRBJ2-7; tentatively, D is TRBD1 (6 bases). The V and J ends lost 6 bases and 3 bases respectively, with 15 bases between them. Germline V gene data show CDR1 as MDHEN and CDR2 as SYDVKM. This CDR3 region has 14 residues. The CDR3: CASRRTGHNYEQYF. In nucleotides, the CDR3 is TGTGCCAGCAGGCGCACGGGACACAACTACGAGCAGTACTTC.

V and J are TRBV7-8 and TRBJ2-7; D might be TRBD1 (6 bases). Germline V lookup: CDR1 SGHVS, CDR2 FQNEAQ. The V and J ends lost 4 bases and 4 bases respectively, with 14 bases between them. This CDR3 is 14 amino acids long. This CDR3 reads CASSSNRVGYEQYF. CDR3 sequence (DNA): TGTGCCAGCAGCTCAAACAGGGTCGGGTACGAGCAGTACTTC.

Worth noting for this clone: The junction shows a germline mismatch at one end, possibly a read error. The chain carries TRBV28 and TRBJ1-6, with 7 bases identical to TRBD1. The CDR3 extends over 14 amino acids. Germline CDR1 reads MDHEN; CDR2 reads SYDVKM. As DNA, the CDR3 is TGTGCCAGCAGTTTACGCCAGGGGGGTCCTTCTCCCTTCTTT. Translated, it gives CASSLRQGGPSPFF.

This chain uses TRBV19 with TRBJ2-1, with 7 bases aligning to TRBD2. Germline V lookup: CDR1 LNHDA, CDR2 SQIVND (reference sequence). The length of the CDR3 is 14 residues. Germline trimming cut 3 bases from V and 8 bases from J; bases unmatched to any gene: 7. The CDR3 region is CASSIQAGADEQFF. CDR3 DNA: TGTGCCAGTAGTATTCAGGCGGGAGCTGATGAGCAGTTCTTC.

The chain uses TRBV7-9 and TRBJ2-3, with D perhaps matching TRBD1 (5 bases). Germline assignment: CDR1 SEHNR and CDR2 FQNEAQ (reference sequence). This CDR3 spans 14 amino acids. V gave up 8 bases and J gave up 3 bases, with 15 bases separating them. In DNA form, the CDR3 reads TGTGCCAGCCCCTCGGGCAGGGAAACAGATACGCAGTATTTT. Translated, it gives CASPSGRETDTQYF.

The rearrangement uses TRBV19 and TRBJ2-3; 11 bases match TRBD2. The CDR3 has 16 amino acids. CDR1 LNHDA and CDR2 SQIVND come from the germline V gene (reference sequence). The V and J ends lost 4 bases and 3 bases, in that order; junction bases with no gene match: 6. The CDR3, as DNA: TGTGCCAGTAGTAGCCACAGGACTAGCGGGACAGATACGCAGTATTTT. Its protein is CASSSHRTSGTDTQYF.

This clone showed up just a few times. The rearrangement joins TRBV6-1 to TRBJ2-1; D is unclear. The CDR3 is 15 residues long. Germline CDR1 MNHNS, CDR2 SASEGT. Trimming pared 5 bases from V and 5 bases from J, leaving 16 bases between. CDR3 amino acids: CASSILWQANNEQFF. CDR3 in DNA: TGTGCCAGCAGTATCCTTTGGCAGGCCAACAATGAGCAGTTCTTC.

This rearrangement joins TRBV25-1 to TRBJ1-1, with D possibly TRBD1 on 6 matching bases. The V and J ends lost 1 base and 1 base respectively, with 16 bases between them. The germline gives CDR1 MGHDK, CDR2 SYGVNS. The CDR3 is made up of 17 amino acids. This CDR3 reads CASSESGAPGGNTEAFF. As DNA, the CDR3 is TGTGCCAGCAGTGAATCGGGGGCGCCGGGGGGGAACACTGAAGCTTTCTTT.

The gene calls are TRBV10-1 and TRBJ2-7, with D tentatively TRBD2 (5 bases). The CDR3 is 15 amino acids. The germline V gene encodes CDR1 WNHNN and CDR2 SYGVQD (reference sequence). Trimming pared 5 bases from V and 1 base from J, leaving 15 bases between. CDR3 nucleotides: TGCGCCAGCAGTTCAACAAGATCGGGGTCCTACGAGCAGTACTTC. Its translation is CASSSTRSGSYEQYF.

This chain connects TRBV5-4 to TRBJ2-5; the match to TRBD2 covers 14 bases. The CDR3 totals 18 residues. Germline loops: CDR1 SGHNT, CDR2 YYREEE (reference sequence). V was pared by 1 base and J by 0 bases, with 5 bases of the junction left unmatched. For the CDR3, the DNA is TGTGCCAGCAGCTTGACGCGGACTAGCGGGGGGTACCAAGAGACCCAGTACTTC. Its translation is CASSLTRTSGGYQETQYF.